This TCR beta chain was identified during a study of post-analysis software for immune sequencing data. The overall study: Relapsing-remitting, secondary progressive and progressive-relapsing multiple sclerosis were all included among the disease courses.

The study's findings and limits: Batch-mates among the samples co-clustered strongly by F measure. Compared against controls, patients with multiple sclerosis displayed significantly lower normalized Chao1 diversity. Patients used five TRBV segments, including TRBV5-6, TRBV5-1 and TRBV20-1, more often than controls.

There are a few counts of this clonotype. Its antigen is unknown. The CDR3 has 14 amino acids. Trimming removed 6 bases at V and 5 bases at J, with 19 bases between. Germline V gives CDR1 DFQATT, CDR2 SNEGSKA (reference sequence). TCR beta cDNA libraries had unique molecular identifiers. The T cell input of roughly 0.85 to 11 million gave roughly 460,000 cDNA molecules. A single record per CDR3 protein comes from TCRdb applying MiXCR to the PCR reads. The sample holds about 770,000 distinct CDR3 sequences; 35% to 55% are singletons and the top ten take roughly 4.9%. The sequence derives from a girl aged 10-17 years with multiple sclerosis. The sequenced material came from blood. This rearrangement joins TRBV20-1 to TRBJ2-5, with a tentative D call TRBD2 (5 bases). Written as DNA, the CDR3 is TGCAGTGCGGGGAGTCGGGGAGTAGGGGAGACCCAGTACTTC. Translated: CSAGSRGVGETQYF.